What follows are 12 T cell receptor beta chains derived from one specimen sequenced in a study of blood T cells in healthy people across ages (dated by TCRdb to 2013 to 2016). The receptor library was made with 5' RACE. This sample was sequenced with an Illumina HiSeq 2500. The second PCR ran for roughly 6 to 11 cycles and used a J-beta primer mix along with a sample-barcoded 5' primer. In TCRdb, the public reads were trimmed at Q25 with fastp and aligned with MiXCR, with productive beta chains retained. When rows share a CDR3 protein, they turn into one entry using the most common DNA and genes. The sample includes around 1.5 million distinct CDR3 sequences, with roughly a third observed a single time. About 10% of the sample is taken by the ten largest. Sequenced: blood. Receptor source: a woman younger than 45 in good health.

In the case of this clonotype: A junction boundary mismatches the germline segment, possibly from a read error. The rearrangement uses TRBV5-1 and TRBJ2-1; D unclear. Germline assignment: CDR1 SGHRS and CDR2 YFSETQ. There are 17 residues in the CDR3. CDR3 DNA sequence: TGCGTCAGCAGCTTTCAGACTGCGATCAACTCCTACAATGAGCAGTTCTTC. Translating it yields CVSSFQTAINSYNEQFF.

As concerns this clonotype: Given a much more abundant clone one base away, this may be a read error. V usage is TRBV12-3 or TRBV12-4 and J usage is TRBJ2-6, with a possible D match to TRBD1 (6 bases). This CDR3 has 16 residues. In nucleotides, the CDR3 is TGTACCAGCAGTTTAGGGGGAACCTCTGGGGCCAACGTCCTGACTTTC. Its translation is CTSSLGGTSGANVLTF.

V gene TRBV3-1 combines with J gene TRBJ2-1; 10 bases are a match to TRBD2. V dropped 2 bases and J dropped 12; count of bases not matched to a gene: 7. This CDR3 comprises 14 residues. The germline V gene has CDR1 LGHDT and CDR2 YNNKEL (reference sequence). The CDR3 region is CASSQSSSGGGQFF. CDR3 coding DNA: TGTGCCAGCAGCCAATCGTCTAGCGGGGGAGGGCAGTTCTTC.

This clonotype showed up just a few times. V usage is TRBV7-6 and J usage is TRBJ1-4, with a tentative D call TRBD1 (6 bases). The V end lost 1 base, the J end lost 0 bases, and 12 bases lay between the germline ends. From germline, CDR1 is SGHVS and CDR2 FNYEAQ. The CDR3 runs to 17 residues. The CDR3 DNA is TGTGCCAGCAGCTTAGAGGGCACAGGGACAACTAATGAAAAACTGTTTTTT. Protein: CASSLEGTGTTNEKLFF.

This clonotype was recorded a few times. This CDR3 reads CASSFAGFADTQYF. CDR3 coding DNA: TGTGCCAGCAGCTTTGCAGGGTTCGCAGATACGCAGTATTTT. The chain combines TRBV5-5 with TRBJ2-3; D might be TRBD1 (5 bases). The V and J ends lost 2 bases and 4 bases respectively, with 11 bases between them. CDR3 size: 14 residues. Germline lookup yields CDR1 SGHKS and CDR2 YYEKEE (reference sequence).

In its sample, this clonotype was seen a few times. The rearrangement links TRBV7-3 to TRBJ2-7; either TRBD1 or TRBD2 may supply D (5 bases each). Germline CDR1 reads SGHTA; CDR2 reads FQGTGA. The CDR3 is made up of 13 amino acids. The germline V and J ends were trimmed by 6 bases and 4 bases, with 13 bases remaining between them. The CDR3 nucleotides read TGTGCCAGCAGGCCCAGGTGGGGGTACGAGCAGTACTTC. Translating gives CASRPRWGYEQYF.

The chain recombines TRBV20-1 with TRBJ2-3; D gene unclear. The CDR3 is made up of 12 amino acids. Germline V CDR1 and CDR2: DFQATT, SNEGSKA (reference sequence). The V end lost 6 bases, the J end lost 6 bases, and 13 bases lay between the germline ends. The CDR3 DNA reads as TGCAGTGCGCCCCCCGAGTTGGATACGCAGTATTTT. Translated: CSAPPELDTQYF.

The rearrangement links TRBV30 to TRBJ2-1; the D is unclear. With 0 bases removed from V and 15 bases from J, the gap between germline ends came to 6 bases. CDR1 GTSNPN and CDR2 SVGIG come from the germline V gene (reference sequence). CDR3 length equals 9 residues. The CDR3 DNA reads TGTGCCTGGAGTGTTGAGTGGTTCTTC. The encoded protein is CAWSVEWFF.

In this sample, this clonotype turned up many times. The chain is built from TRBV12-3 or TRBV12-4 and TRBJ1-2, with D perhaps TRBD1 (5 bases). The CDR3 runs 14 residues. V gave up 6 bases and J gave up 4 bases, with 15 bases separating them. Written as DNA, the CDR3 is TGTGCCAGCAGCCGACCACAGGCCCCCTATGGCTACACCTTC. It encodes CASSRPQAPYGYTF.

The chain carries TRBV2 and TRBJ2-1; 12 nucleotides align to TRBD2. This CDR3 spans 15 amino acids. V lost 3 bases, J lost 9 bases, and 6 bases stayed unmatched. Germline V gene data show CDR1 as SNHLY and CDR2 as FYNNEI. The CDR3 loop is CASSESLAGGSEQFF. For the CDR3, the DNA is TGTGCCAGCAGTGAGAGTCTAGCGGGGGGGAGTGAGCAGTTCTTC.

The rearrangement joins TRBV20-1 to TRBJ2-3, with D unresolved. The CDR3 loop spans 14 amino acids. V lost 6 bases to trimming and J lost 3 bases, with 16 bases between them. Germline assignment: CDR1 DFQATT and CDR2 SNEGSKA (reference sequence). CDR3 region: CSANLGVQTDTQYF. The CDR3 region has the DNA TGCAGTGCGAACCTGGGCGTACAAACAGATACGCAGTATTTT.

This chain uses TRBV7-2 with TRBJ2-3; 14 bases are shared with TRBD2. The CDR3 contains 14 residues. Trimming at V came to 5 bases and at J to 10 bases, leaving 5 bases not matched to a gene. Germline loops: CDR1 SGHTA, CDR2 FQGNSA. The CDR3 DNA reads TGTGCCAGCAGCCCGGGACTAGCGGGAGAGGCGCAGTATTTT. This translates into CASSPGLAGEAQYF.